Shown below are 13 T cell receptor beta chains from a single sample sequenced in a study of CD8+CD57+ T cells in acquired aplastic anemia. Investigators profiled TCR beta VDJ and CDR3 from genomic DNA template. TCRdb passed the reads through MiXCR, listing each CDR3 protein once. The table lists 350,000 to 450,000 distinct CDR3 sequences, about two thirds of them singletons. Material for sequencing was sorted CD4+, CD8+, or CD8+CD57+ T cells (not recorded which) from PBMCs. These receptors were taken from a human donor in good health, serving as a control.

This clonotype was recorded at least ten times. The V and J genes are TRBV2 and TRBJ2-7; D is possibly TRBD1 or TRBD2 (5 bases each). Germline lookup yields CDR1 SNHLY and CDR2 FYNNEI. There are 13 residues in the CDR3. Between the trimmed V and J ends, which lost 7 bases and 2 bases, there was a span of 12 bases. The DNA for the CDR3 is TGTGCCAGCAAAGGGGACGGTACCTACGAGCAGTACTTC. This gives the protein CASKGDGTYEQYF.

The V gene is TRBV10-2, the J gene TRBJ2-3; TRBD1 matches at 9 bases. Per the germline V gene, CDR1 is WSHSY and CDR2 is SAAADI. V was clipped by 8 bases and J by 3 bases; unmatched bases: 12. This CDR3 has 16 amino acids. CDR3 protein: CASGASQGAGTDTQYF. The CDR3 region has the DNA TGCGCCAGCGGAGCATCACAGGGGGCAGGTACAGATACGCAGTATTTT.

The chain joins TRBV6-5 to TRBJ2-5; 11 bases agree with TRBD1. With V trimmed by 5 bases and J by 5 bases, 7 bases remained unmatched. Germline V gene sequence: CDR1 MNHEY, CDR2 SVGAGI. The CDR3 sequence is 15 residues long. The chain's CDR3 is CASSGTGGASETQYF. CDR3 coding DNA: TGTGCCAGCAGTGGGACAGGGGGGGCGAGTGAGACCCAGTACTTC.

The rearrangement uses TRBV20-1 and TRBJ1-2; D is perhaps TRBD1 (5 bases). Germline CDR1 DFQATT, CDR2 SNEGSKA (reference sequence). Trimming shortened V by 0 bases and J by 7 bases, and 15 bases separated the two germline ends. CDR3 size: 14 residues. The CDR3 sequence is CSARDLKGGGGYTF. As DNA, the CDR3 is TGCAGTGCTAGAGATCTGAAGGGTGGGGGTGGCTACACCTTC.

This chain joins TRBV9 and TRBJ2-1; a weak D match, TRBD2 (6 bases). The CDR3 sequence is 14 residues long. V was clipped by 5 bases and J by 16 bases, with 25 bases between them. Germline V gives CDR1 SGDLS, CDR2 YYNGEE. CDR3 protein: CASRVGLTGGERFF. The CDR3 bases are TGTGCCAGCAGGGTCGGACTCACAGGAGGGGAGCGCTTCTTC.

This clonotype occurred many times. CDR3 amino acids: CSARGEQGGRDGYTF. Here the CDR3 DNA reads TGCAGTGCTAGGGGGGAACAGGGGGGGCGGGATGGCTACACCTTC. This chain connects TRBV20-1 to TRBJ1-2; 8 nucleotides agree with TRBD1. With V trimmed by 3 bases and J by 6 bases, 12 bases remained unmatched. The CDR3 consists of 15 residues. Germline values: CDR1 DFQATT, CDR2 SNEGSKA (reference sequence).

As for this clonotype: Lacking the conserved final phenylalanine or tryptophan, this CDR3 likely reflects a read error. The DNA is left out, because the CDR3 cannot be placed on it with certainty; the CDR3 is given as TCRdb lists it. This chain links TRBV19 with TRBJ2-6; the table calls TRBD1, which could not be checked here. CDR1 is LNHDA and CDR2 is SQIVND in the germline V gene (reference sequence). The CDR3 length is 16 residues, termini included. This CDR3 is CAIAGTGAQPQHVGDV.

The chain employs TRBV19 and TRBJ1-4; D gene uncertain. Trimming stripped 9 bases from V and 3 bases from J, with 14 bases between. The CDR3 totals 14 residues. CDR1 is LNHDA and CDR2 is SQIVND in the germline V gene (reference sequence). Here the CDR3 reads CASSRGLANEKLFF. In DNA, the CDR3 is TGTGCCAGCAGTCGTGGTTTGGCTAATGAAAAACTGTTTTTT.

This clonotype was observed many times. This sequence joins TRBV5-1 and TRBJ1-1; TRBD1 might be the D (5 bases). The CDR3 runs to 17 residues. Germline V gives CDR1 SGHRS, CDR2 YFSETQ. Trimming took 1 base from V and 1 from J, leaving 17 bases between them. In nucleotides, the CDR3 is TGCGCCAGCAGCTTGAAACCCGGACAAGTCGCGAACACTGAAGCTTTCTTT. Its translation: CASSLKPGQVANTEAFF.

The chain couples TRBV19 to TRBJ2-1, with 14 bases lining up with TRBD2. Trimming at V came to 6 bases and at J to 5 bases, leaving 3 bases not matched to a gene. CDR3 size: 15 residues. Germline-derived CDR1 and CDR2 are LNHDA and SQIVND (reference sequence). CDR3 residues: CASRRLAGGDNEQFF. The CDR3 DNA sequence: TGTGCCAGTAGACGACTAGCGGGAGGGGACAATGAGCAGTTCTTC.

The rearrangement uses TRBV7-8 and TRBJ2-7; a weak D match, TRBD2 (5 bases). There are 17 residues in the CDR3. V was pared by 1 base and J by 4 bases, with 20 bases between. The germline CDR1 and CDR2 sequences are SGHVS and FQNEAQ. The CDR3 loop is CASSLVEVSYEQYEQYF. The CDR3, as DNA: TGTGCCAGCAGCTTAGTGGAGGTCTCCTACGAGCAGTACGAGCAGTACTTC.

This rearrangement joins TRBV7-3 to TRBJ2-7; 7 nucleotides match TRBD1. V lost 11 bases and J lost 9; bases outside the gene matches: 19. This CDR3 contains 14 residues. Germline CDR1 reads SGHTA; CDR2 reads FQGTGA. The CDR3, as DNA: TGTGCCTGGAGTGCAGACAGGGTGAGATACACGCAGTACTTC. Translation gives CAWSADRVRYTQYF.

On this clonotype itself: The conserved final phenylalanine or tryptophan is absent from the CDR3, which likely points to a read error. No DNA is shown, since the ends of the CDR3 on it are uncertain; the CDR3 is the one TCRdb lists. V and J are TRBV7-9 and TRBJ2-3; the DNA was not used to check the table's D call, TRBD1. The CDR3 spans 13 amino acids, including both terminal residues. Germline values: CDR1 SEHNR, CDR2 FQNEAQ (reference sequence). The CDR3 region is CASSFPGTGAQEQ.